This entry concerns a single T cell receptor (beta chain). A library of TCRbeta sequences, prepared with unique molecular identifiers, was generated. TCRdb used MiXCR to reprocess the PCR reads, holding one entry per CDR3 protein. The sample includes about 600,000 distinct CDR3 sequences, more than 9% of them seen just once. This record belongs to a study of T-cell reconstitution after alpha-beta-depleted transplantation in children. Trimming removed 5 bases from V and 10 bases from J, with 24 bases in between. Looked up from germline, CDR1 is SGHTA and CDR2 is FQGNSA. The CDR3 runs to 16 residues. This chain uses TRBV7-2 with TRBJ2-1; D remains ambiguous. Sequences were derived from PBMCs from the stem cell graft donor, sampled from the stem cell graft. The sequence was obtained from a human donor who donated a stem cell graft to a child with acute myeloid leukemia. For the CDR3, the DNA is TGTGCCAGCAGCCTATTCGGGTCTAATCATTACATCGAGCAGTTCTTC. It encodes CASSLFGSNHYIEQFF.